This is a list of T cell receptor beta chains from one sample in a study of T cells in Graves' hyperthyroidism and ophthalmopathy. TCRdb re-analysed the multiplex PCR reads in MiXCR, keeping a single row per CDR3 protein. Here the sample spans around 580,000 distinct CDR3 sequences, roughly 46% being singletons. Sequences were obtained from peripheral blood or thyroid tissue (not recorded which). These TCRs come from a woman under 30 with Graves' hyperthyroidism. Both conserved end residues are part of each CDR3. D genes are given only for firm matches. Some rows have no size entry. The others give once, few or many, or a class for an expanded clone.

many	TRBV7-2	TRBJ1-2	NA	TGTGCCAGCAGCTTAGCCCCCGGGTCAGATATTGTCGGCTACACCTTC	CASSLAPGSDIVGYTF
NA	TRBV29-1	TRBJ2-7	TRBD2	TGCAGCGTTGAATTTTCTAGCGGGAACTGCTTC	CSVEFSSGNCF
many	TRBV7-8	TRBJ2-2	NA	TGTGCCAGCAGCCCTCCGGGTAACACCGGGGAGCTGTTTTTT	CASSPPGNTGELFF
NA	TRBV13	TRBJ1-5	NA	TGTGCCAGCAGCTTAGGTGTCGGGAGGATTTTACCAGGGCCCCAGCATTTT	CASSLGVGRILPGPQHF
NA	TRBV9	TRBJ2-7	TRBD2	TGTGCCAGCAGCGTCGGGGGGAGAGGGGCCTACGAGCAGTACTTC	CASSVGGRGAYEQYF
many	TRBV12-5	TRBJ1-1	NA	TGTGCTAGTGGTTTCCTCCACCTTGGGGGGTCGGGCACTGAAGCTTTCTTT	CASGFLHLGGSGTEAFF
many	TRBV9	TRBJ2-5	NA	TGTGCCAGCAGCGTAGGGAATCAGCAAGAGACCCAGTACTTC	CASSVGNQQETQYF
NA	TRBV11-1	TRBJ2-7	TRBD1	TGTGCCAGCAGCCGAACTGGGACAGGGAGCTCCTACGAGCAGTACTTC	CASSRTGTGSSYEQYF
NA	TRBV24-1	TRBJ2-3	NA	TGTGCCACCAGTGACCCCCCCACAGATACGCAGTATTTT	CATSDPPTDTQYF
NA	TRBV2	TRBJ1-2	NA	TGTGCCACCACTTTACTAAGCTATGGCTACACCTTC	CATTLLSYGYTF
NA	TRBV25-1	TRBJ1-2	TRBD1	TGTGCCAGCAGCGCCCCGGTGACCCCGGGACAGGGTTTATTTGGCTACACCTTC	CASSAPVTPGQGLFGYTF
NA	TRBV20-1	TRBJ2-7	TRBD2	TGCAGTGCTAGAATGACTACTAGCGGACGGTACGAGCAGTACTTC	CSARMTTSGRYEQYF
many	TRBV24-1	TRBJ2-2	NA	TGTGCCACCAGTGATTTGGGACAGGCGGGGCCCGGGGAGCTGTTTTTT	CATSDLGQAGPGELFF
NA	TRBV20-1	TRBJ2-5	TRBD2	TGCAGTGCCCACGGGGCTAGCGGGGCCGAAGTGACCCAGTACTTC	CSAHGASGAEVTQYF
few	TRBV3-1	TRBJ1-2	NA	TGTGCCAGCAGCCAAGGGGGTCTCTCCTATGGCTACACCTTC	CASSQGGLSYGYTF
NA	TRBV25-1	TRBJ2-7	NA	TGTGCCAGCAGTGGGACAGACTATGAGCAGTACTTC	CASSGTDYEQYF
many	TRBV20-1	TRBJ1-1	NA	TGCAGTGCTAGAGATGGGGGGGGGCGCACTGAAGCTTTCTTT	CSARDGGGRTEAFF
NA	TRBV7-8	TRBJ2-1	TRBD2	TGTGCCAGCAGCCCCTTGGTTGCGGGAGGGGACAATGAGCAGTTCTTC	CASSPLVAGGDNEQFF
NA	TRBV7-3	TRBJ2-7	TRBD1	TGTGCCAGCAGCTTCGCAGGGGGCGATAGCTACGAGCAGTACTTC	CASSFAGGDSYEQYF
many	TRBV2	TRBJ1-4	TRBD1	TGTGCCAGCAGGAGACAGGGGGCCTCTGAAAAACTGTTTTTT	CASRRQGASEKLFF
NA	TRBV20-1	TRBJ1-5	NA	TGCAGTGCTAGCGGGAAGGGCGCCTACAATGAGCCCCAGCATTTT	CSASGKGAYNEPQHF
many	TRBV7-7	TRBJ2-7	NA	TGTGCCAGCAGTCGGTCTCCGTCGGGGGACGAGCAGTACTTC	CASSRSPSGDEQYF
once	TRBV6-4	TRBJ2-1	TRBD2	TGTGCCAGCAGTGACCCCGTCGGAGCGGGATCGGTAAATGAGCAGTTCTTC	CASSDPVGAGSVNEQFF
few	TRBV7-2	TRBJ2-7	NA	TGTGCCAGCAGCTTGATGGCGGGAATTGAGTTCTTC	CASSLMAGIEFF
NA	TRBV2	TRBJ2-6	NA	TGTGCCAGCAGTACGGATCTACTAAGCTATGGGGAGTCTGGGGCCAACGTCCTGACTTTC	CASSTDLLSYGESGANVLTF
NA	TRBV3-1	TRBJ1-2	NA	TGTGCCAGCAGCCAAGTCGAGTTGCGGGGCTACACCTTC	CASSQVELRGYTF
NA	TRBV10-3	TRBJ1-2	TRBD1	TGTGCCATCAGTACAGGGGGTAACTATGGCTACACCTTC	CAISTGGNYGYTF
many	TRBV20-1	TRBJ1-1	TRBD1	TGCAGTGCCACAGGGGGGCTTGAAGCTTTCTTT	CSATGGLEAFF
many	TRBV27	TRBJ1-2	NA	TGTGCCAGCAGTCTCCTTGAGGGTGTTGGCTACACCTTC	CASSLLEGVGYTF
many	TRBV7-2	TRBJ1-1	NA	TGTGCCAGCAGCTTAAGGACAGCGGAATTGGCTTTCTTT	CASSLRTAELAFF
few	TRBV24-1	TRBJ2-3	NA	TGTGCCACCAGGACGAGCACAGATACGCAGTATTTT	CATRTSTDTQYF
NA	TRBV12-3/TRBV12-4	TRBJ2-3	NA	TGTGCCAGCTGCGAATGGGGAGGGGGGGCCGCTAGCACAGATACGCAGTATTTT	CASCEWGGGAASTDTQYF
NA	TRBV9	TRBJ2-7	NA	TGTGCCAGCAGCGTATTATCAGGGGACTACGAGCAGTACTTC	CASSVLSGDYEQYF
NA	TRBV2	TRBJ2-5	TRBD1	TGTTCCGGGACAGGGACTAACCAAGAGACCCAGTACTTC	CSGTGTNQETQYF
NA	TRBV11-1	TRBJ2-2	NA	TGTGCCAGCAGGGGACTCGTAAATGAGCAGTTTTTT	CASRGLVNEQFF
NA	TRBV29-1	TRBJ2-5	NA	TGCAGCGTTGACCCTAGGGGAGAGACCCAATACTTC	CSVDPRGETQYF
NA	TRBV7-2	TRBJ1-3	NA	TGTGCCAGCAGCCCCCGCCGGGGAGGAAGCAACACCATATATTTT	CASSPRRGGSNTIYF
NA	TRBV29-1	TRBJ2-5	NA	TGCAGCGCCCGAGGGTATGAGACCCAGTACTTC	CSARGYETQYF
many	TRBV29-1	TRBJ2-2	NA	TGCAGCGTTGATACAGTCACCGGGGAGCTGTTTTTT	CSVDTVTGELFF
NA	TRBV7-9	TRBJ1-1	NA	TGTGCACAGGGTGACCAAACCCTGGGGGTTACACTGAACACTGAAGCTTTCTTT	CAQGDQTLGVTLNTEAFF
few	TRBV12-3/TRBV12-4	TRBJ2-5	NA	TGTGCCAGCAGCACCCGGCGTGGCCAGGGAAGAAAACCCCAAGAGACCCAGTACTTC	CASSTRRGQGRKPQETQYF
many	TRBV9	TRBJ2-3	NA	TGTGCCAGCAGCGTAGTTGGCGGAAGCACAGATACGCAGTATTTT	CASSVVGGSTDTQYF
once	TRBV29-1	TRBJ2-5	TRBD1	TGCACCTGTGGTACCGGGACAGGGGATGGGGAGACCCAGTACTTC	CTCGTGTGDGETQYF
NA	TRBV29-1	TRBJ1-1	NA	TGCAGCATATGGCAGTGGAACACTGAAGCTTTCTTT	CSIWQWNTEAFF
many	TRBV29-1	TRBJ1-2	TRBD1	TGCAGCGTTATGGACAGGAACTATGGCTACACCTTC	CSVMDRNYGYTF
NA	TRBV7-9	TRBJ1-4	NA	TGTGCCAGCAGCCCCCCCGGGGGCCGCCCAGATAATGAAAAACTGTTTTTT	CASSPPGGRPDNEKLFF
NA	TRBV20-1	TRBJ2-7	NA	TGCAGTGTGTGGGGGTACTCCTACGAGCAGTACTTC	CSVWGYSYEQYF